This T cell receptor beta chain comes out of a study of blood T cells in healthy people across ages. Study observations and caveats: Roughly linear age-related decline in beta diversity appeared, significant by age 40. The long-lived group displayed more naive CD4+ cells, plus higher diversity, than the aged donors did.

PCR was performed a second time for roughly 7 to 11 cycles using a sample-barcoded 5' primer and a J-beta primer mix. From the 5' RACE reads, TCRdb called clonotypes with MiXCR, one entry per CDR3 protein. The repertoire includes 1,800,000 or so distinct CDR3 sequences, about 39% of them detected once, and 20% to 25% sits in the top ten. Looked up from germline, CDR1 is SGDLS and CDR2 is YYNGEE. The V and J ends lost 0 bases and 2 bases respectively, with 12 bases between them. The CDR3 spans 15 residues. Only a few counts were recorded for this clonotype. Its antigen is not known. V gene TRBV9 combines with J gene TRBJ2-7; the D is unclear. Sequenced sample: blood. The TCR originated in a human donor in good health. The CDR3 spells CASSVGVLPTYEQYF. CDR3 coding DNA: TGTGCCAGCAGCGTAGGAGTACTACCAACCTACGAGCAGTACTTC.